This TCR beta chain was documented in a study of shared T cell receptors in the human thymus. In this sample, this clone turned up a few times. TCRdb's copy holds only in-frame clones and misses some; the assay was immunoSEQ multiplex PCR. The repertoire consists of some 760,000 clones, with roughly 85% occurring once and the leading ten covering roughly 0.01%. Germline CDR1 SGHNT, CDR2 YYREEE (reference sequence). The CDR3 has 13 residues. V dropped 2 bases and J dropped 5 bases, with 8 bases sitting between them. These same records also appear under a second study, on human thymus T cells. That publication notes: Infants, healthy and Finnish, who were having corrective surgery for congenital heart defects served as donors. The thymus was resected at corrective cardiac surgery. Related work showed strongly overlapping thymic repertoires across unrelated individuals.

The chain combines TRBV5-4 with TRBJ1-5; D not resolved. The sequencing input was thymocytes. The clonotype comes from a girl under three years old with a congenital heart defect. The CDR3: CASSFGWDQPQHF. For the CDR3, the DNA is TGTGCCAGCAGCTTCGGGTGGGATCAGCCCCAGCATTTT.